This entry is about one T cell receptor (beta chain). The CDR3 length is 15 residues. V shed 5 bases and J shed 7 bases, with 17 bases lying between them. From germline, CDR1 is SEHNR and CDR2 FQNEAQ (reference sequence). The data were obtained in a study of blood T cell repertoires in COVID-19. On the study more broadly: In each case, the material was cDNA or gDNA derived from T cells, B-cell-depleted T cells, or PBMCs.

Clones were read by immunoSEQ multiplex PCR, and TCRdb kept only the in-frame ones, dropping some. Among 200,000 to 300,000 clones listed, 90% were seen once. This sequence originates from a woman between 40 and 55 years old with acute or convalescent COVID-19. The sample taken for sequencing was peripheral blood. The chain is built from TRBV7-9 and TRBJ1-4, with D possibly TRBD1 on 5 matching bases. The CDR3 nucleotides read TGTGCCAGCAGCCCACCGGGCGGGGACTTTGAAAAACTGTTTTTT. Encoded protein: CASSPPGGDFEKLFF.